This is a list of T cell receptor beta chains from one sample in a study of T cells after yellow fever vaccination. MiXCR, run by TCRdb on the 5' RACE reads, gives a single entry per CDR3 protein. This table holds 620,000 or so distinct CDR3 sequences, 9% to 15% found once. The material was PBMCs, obtained on the day of the yellow fever booster vaccination. The receptors shown here come from a man aged 30 to 45 who received the YFV17D yellow fever vaccine. CDR3s include the opening cysteine and the closing phenylalanine or tryptophan. A D gene is named only where the DNA matches it firmly. Some rows mark clone size as missing; the rest say once, few, many or name a class of expanded clone.

V gene	J gene	clone size	D gene	CDR3 protein	CDR3 DNA
TRBV7-3	TRBJ2-1	NA	TRBD2	CASSLTPSGSSYNEQFF	TGTGCCAGCAGCTTAACGCCTAGCGGTTCTTCCTACAATGAGCAGTTCTTC
TRBV27	TRBJ1-1	few	NA	CASSFDPDSNTEAFF	TGTGCCAGCAGTTTCGACCCCGACAGTAACACTGAAGCTTTCTTT
TRBV10-3	TRBJ2-3	NA	NA	CATQIGTPDTQYF	TGTGCCACCCAAATTGGTACCCCAGATACGCAGTATTTT
TRBV12-3/TRBV12-4	TRBJ2-2	many	TRBD2	CASSPGGGGELFF	TGTGCCAGCAGCCCGGGAGGGGGCGGGGAGCTGTTTTTT
TRBV6-6	TRBJ1-4	NA	NA	CASKSLQEKLFF	TGTGCCAGCAAGTCGCTGCAAGAAAAACTGTTTTTT
TRBV30	TRBJ2-7	NA	TRBD1	CAWSETGGFEYEQYF	TGTGCCTGGAGTGAAACAGGGGGGTTCGAATACGAGCAGTACTTC
TRBV19	TRBJ1-1	NA	TRBD1	CASSTGGTAPMAFF	TGTGCCAGTAGTACGGGGGGGACAGCCCCCATGGCTTTCTTT
TRBV4-1	TRBJ2-1	few	NA	CASGEWAKQFF	TGCGCCAGCGGGGAATGGGCCAAGCAGTTCTTC
TRBV20-1	TRBJ1-2	few	NA	CSARASQGSYGYTF	TGCAGTGCTAGAGCCTCCCAGGGAAGCTATGGCTACACCTTC
TRBV12-3/TRBV12-4	TRBJ2-7	few	TRBD2	CASSPLTLTSGRNEQYF	TGTGCCAGCAGTCCGCTGACGTTAACTAGCGGGAGAAACGAGCAGTACTTC
TRBV7-2	TRBJ2-2	NA	TRBD2	CASSPRTSGNPGELFF	TGTGCCAGCAGCCCCCGGACTAGCGGGAACCCCGGGGAGCTGTTTTTT
TRBV5-5	TRBJ2-2	NA	TRBD1	CASSPGTGFTGELFF	TGTGCCAGCAGCCCCGGGACAGGGTTTACCGGGGAGCTGTTTTTT
TRBV6-1	TRBJ2-1	few	TRBD2	CASRSTSGAPYNEQFF	TGTGCCAGCAGATCGACTAGCGGGGCCCCCTACAATGAGCAGTTCTTC
TRBV7-3	TRBJ2-7	few	TRBD2	CASSSTSGIGEQYF	TGTGCCAGCAGCTCGACTAGCGGGATAGGGGAGCAGTACTTC
TRBV24-1	TRBJ2-7	few	NA	CATSDSNEQYF	TGTGCCACCAGTGATTCCAACGAGCAGTACTTC
TRBV7-2	TRBJ2-7	few	NA	CASSHRSGSYEQYF	TGTGCCAGCAGCCACCGCTCGGGCTCCTACGAGCAGTACTTC
TRBV12-3/TRBV12-4	TRBJ1-2	NA	NA	CASSQQDYGYTF	TGTGCCAGCAGCCAACAGGACTATGGCTACACCTTC
TRBV24-1	TRBJ2-1	few	TRBD2	CATSDGGSGRFDEQFF	TGTGCCACCAGTGATGGTGGTAGCGGGAGGTTCGATGAGCAGTTCTTC
TRBV13	TRBJ2-3	NA	NA	CASSLGVLSQDTQYF	TGTGCCAGCAGCTTAGGGGTGCTTTCCCAAGATACGCAGTATTTT
TRBV2	TRBJ2-3	few	TRBD2	CASMVIAGRPDTQYF	TGTGCCAGCATGGTGATAGCGGGACGACCAGATACGCAGTATTTT
TRBV5-1	TRBJ1-1	few	NA	CASSLDPGLMNTEAFF	TGCGCCAGCAGCTTGGATCCGGGACTCATGAACACTGAAGCTTTCTTT
TRBV19	TRBJ2-7	many	NA	CASSIATLGLGPTYEQYF	TGTGCCAGTAGTATTGCGACCTTGGGATTGGGACCCACCTACGAGCAGTACTTC
TRBV29-1	TRBJ2-2	few	NA	CSVRGMGELFF	TGCAGCGTGAGGGGTATGGGGGAGCTGTTTTTT
TRBV10-3	TRBJ2-1	NA	TRBD2	CAITATSGHNEQFF	TGTGCCATCACCGCGACTAGCGGACACAATGAGCAGTTCTTC
TRBV20-1	TRBJ2-3	NA	NA	CRAGTPNTDTQYF	TGCAGGGCCGGGACTCCTAACACAGATACGCAGTATTTT
TRBV6-5	TRBJ2-2	few	TRBD2	CASSYSFTGGETGELFF	TGTGCCAGCAGTTACTCGTTTACGGGAGGTGAAACCGGGGAGCTGTTTTTT
TRBV27	TRBJ2-1	NA	NA	CASSSDSGFSYNEQFF	TGTGCCAGCAGTTCCGACTCGGGATTTTCCTACAATGAGCAGTTCTTC
TRBV7-9	TRBJ2-3	NA	TRBD1	CASSPRDRLTDTQYF	TGTGCCAGCAGCCCACGGGACAGGCTCACAGATACGCAGTATTTT
TRBV6-5	TRBJ2-3	NA	NA	CASGTLTDTQYF	TGTGCCAGCGGTACTCTCACAGATACGCAGTATTTT
TRBV4-3	TRBJ2-7	many	NA	CASSHIFGDSYYEQYF	TGCGCCAGCAGCCACATCTTCGGGGACTCCTACTACGAGCAGTACTTC
TRBV5-1	TRBJ2-2	few	NA	CASSLARTTGELFF	TGCGCCAGCAGCTTGGCCAGGACCACCGGGGAGCTGTTTTTT
TRBV23-1	TRBJ2-7	NA	TRBD2	CASSHHRLARYF	TGCGCCAGCAGTCATCATCGACTAGCACGGTACTTC
TRBV24-1	TRBJ2-2	few	NA	CATEAALTGELFF	TGTGCCACCGAGGCCGCGTTAACCGGGGAGCTGTTTTTT
TRBV30	TRBJ2-7	NA	TRBD1	CAWSMGQEIYEQYF	TGTGCCTGGAGCATGGGACAGGAGATTTACGAGCAGTACTTC
TRBV4-3	TRBJ2-1	few	TRBD2	CASSHPGLVRQFF	TGCGCCAGCAGCCATCCCGGACTAGTTCGGCAGTTCTTC
TRBV5-1	TRBJ2-1	few	NA	CASSIGGLTSHEQFF	TGCGCCAGCAGCATTGGGGGCCTAACATCTCATGAGCAGTTCTTC
TRBV20-1	TRBJ2-5	NA	NA	CCARTLVGSQRETQYF	TGCTGCGCTAGAACCCTTGTAGGGAGCCAGCGCGAGACCCAGTACTTC
TRBV5-1	TRBJ1-1	NA	NA	CASSFNQGPTEAFF	TGCGCCAGCAGTTTTAACCAGGGCCCCACTGAAGCTTTCTTT
TRBV19	TRBJ2-2	NA	NA	CASSFVPANTGELFF	TGTGCCAGTAGTTTCGTACCCGCGAACACCGGGGAGCTGTTTTTT
TRBV20-1	TRBJ2-1	few	TRBD2	CSAPGLAGGLNEQFF	TGCAGTGCCCCGGGACTAGCGGGAGGCCTCAATGAGCAGTTCTTC
TRBV4-3	TRBJ2-1	few	NA	CASSQDMATEDEQFF	TGCGCCAGCAGCCAAGATATGGCTACTGAGGATGAGCAGTTCTTC